This record concerns one TCR beta chain sequence. Antigen unknown. TCRdb re-analyzed the PCR reads through MiXCR. There are roughly 46,000 clones in the sample; 24% occur only once, and around 3.2% lies in the top ten. This specimen belongs to a study of metastatic and nonmetastatic thyroid tumors. Study-wide findings and caveats: Within blood and tumor, benign nodules reportedly had significantly lower TCR beta diversity than malignant thyroid tumors did.

Per germline, CDR1 SGHAT and CDR2 FQNNGV. The CDR3 length is 14 residues. The ends lost 2 bases at V and 4 bases at J; junction bases unmatched: 4. Nobody among the patients had been given any treatment before thyroid surgery. The chain employs TRBV11-2 and TRBJ2-7, with 8 bases fitting TRBD2. The receptor was derived from a male donor with papillary thyroid cancer or a benign thyroid nodule (not recorded which). Some clones in this sample may be carry-over from other donors' samples. What was sequenced was blood. CDR3 bases: TGTGCCAGCAGCTTAAATATAGCGGGGTACGAGCAGTACTTC. It encodes CASSLNIAGYEQYF.